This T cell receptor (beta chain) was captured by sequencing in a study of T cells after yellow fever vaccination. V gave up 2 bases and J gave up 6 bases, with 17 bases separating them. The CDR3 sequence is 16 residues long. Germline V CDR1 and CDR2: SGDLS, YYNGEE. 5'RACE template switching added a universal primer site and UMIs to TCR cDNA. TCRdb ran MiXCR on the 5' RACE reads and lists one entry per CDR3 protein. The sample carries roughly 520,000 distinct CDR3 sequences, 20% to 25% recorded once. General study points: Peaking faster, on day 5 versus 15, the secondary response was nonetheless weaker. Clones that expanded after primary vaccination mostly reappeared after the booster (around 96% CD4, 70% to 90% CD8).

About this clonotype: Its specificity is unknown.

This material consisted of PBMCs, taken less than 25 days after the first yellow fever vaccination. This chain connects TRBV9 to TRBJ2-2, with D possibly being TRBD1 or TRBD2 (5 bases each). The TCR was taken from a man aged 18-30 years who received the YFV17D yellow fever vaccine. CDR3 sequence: CASSVTWDPLPGELFF. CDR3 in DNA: TGTGCCAGCAGCGTGACTTGGGACCCGCTCCCCGGGGAGCTGTTTTTT.